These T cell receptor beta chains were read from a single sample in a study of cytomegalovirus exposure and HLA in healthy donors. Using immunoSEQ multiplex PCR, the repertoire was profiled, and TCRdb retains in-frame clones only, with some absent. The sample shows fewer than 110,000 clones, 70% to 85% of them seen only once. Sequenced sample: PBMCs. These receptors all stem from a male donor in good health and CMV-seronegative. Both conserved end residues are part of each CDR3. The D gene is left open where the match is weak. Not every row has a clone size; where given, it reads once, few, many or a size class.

CASSIRKTEAFF,TGTGCCAGCAGCATTCGTAAAACTGAAGCCTTCTTT,12,TRBJ1-1,NA,NA,TRBV7-2
CASKTGSSYEQYF,TGTGCCAGCAAAACCGGGAGTTCCTACGAGCAGTACTTC,13,TRBJ2-7,NA,NA,TRBV27
CASSQLSGGSSYEQYF,TGTGCCAGCAGCCAACTCAGCGGGGGGAGCTCCTACGAGCAGTACTTC,16,TRBJ2-7,few,TRBD2,TRBV14
CASSTRTGRNTEAFF,TGTGCCAGCAGCACGAGGACAGGGAGAAACACTGAAGCTTTCTTT,15,TRBJ1-1,NA,TRBD1,TRBV11-2
CASSFRQSYEQYF,TGCGCCAGCAGCTTCCGCCAGTCCTACGAGCAGTACTTC,13,TRBJ2-7,NA,NA,TRBV5-1
CSVDPGFGSSGANVLTF,TGCAGCGTTGACCCCGGTTTTGGGAGCTCTGGGGCCAACGTCCTGACTTTC,17,TRBJ2-6,NA,NA,TRBV29-1
CASSFPGLAGVRKYEQYF,TGTGCCAGCAGTTTTCCGGGACTAGCGGGAGTGAGAAAATACGAGCAGTACTTC,18,TRBJ2-7,NA,TRBD2,TRBV27
CASSWDISNQPQHF,TGTGCCAGCAGTTGGGACATTAGCAATCAGCCCCAGCATTTT,14,TRBJ1-5,NA,NA,TRBV6-6
CASSLRIGTVNEKLFF,TGTGCCAGCAGCTTACGTATTGGGACAGTTAATGAAAAACTGTTTTTT,16,TRBJ1-4,NA,TRBD1,TRBV7-9
CASSEIAGGPPGANVLTF,TGTGCCAGCAGCGAAATAGCGGGAGGGCCCCCTGGGGCCAACGTCCTGACTTTC,18,TRBJ2-6,NA,TRBD2,TRBV7-2
CASSVWTGGSLNEQFF,TGTGCCAGCAGCGTCTGGACAGGGGGCAGTCTGAATGAGCAGTTCTTC,16,TRBJ2-1,NA,TRBD1,TRBV13
CASRKGAEWETQYF,TGCGCCAGCAGAAAGGGGGCGGAGTGGGAGACCCAGTACTTC,14,TRBJ2-5,NA,TRBD1,TRBV10-2
CASSPGGTEAFF,TGTGCCAGCAGCCCGGGGGGCACTGAAGCTTTCTTT,12,TRBJ1-1,few,NA,TRBV5-4
CATGTPNTGELFF,TGTGCCACCGGGACTCCGAACACCGGGGAGCTGTTTTTT,13,TRBJ2-2,NA,NA,TRBV19
CSVGTGGAYNEQFF,TGCAGCGTCGGAACGGGAGGCGCCTACAATGAGCAGTTCTTC,14,TRBJ2-1,NA,TRBD2,TRBV29-1
CASSGRDSGNTIYF,TGTGCCAGCAGCGGACGGGATTCTGGAAACACCATATATTTT,14,TRBJ1-3,NA,NA,TRBV11-3
CASSPRQGWTEAFF,TGTGCCAGCAGCCCCAGACAGGGGTGGACTGAAGCTTTCTTT,14,TRBJ1-1,NA,TRBD1,TRBV5-4
CASSQQGLPYEQYF,TGTGCCAGCTCACAACAGGGGCTACCCTACGAGCAGTACTTC,14,TRBJ2-7,NA,TRBD1,TRBV18
CASSTAGYGEQYF,TGTGCCAGCAGTACGGCAGGCTACGGCGAGCAGTACTTC,13,TRBJ2-7,few,NA,TRBV2
CASSERGRSGNTIYF,TGTGCCAGCAGTGAAAGGGGGCGATCTGGAAACACCATATATTTT,15,TRBJ1-3,NA,TRBD1,TRBV25-1
CASSFERQYDGGEQFF,TGTGCCAGCAGCTTTGAACGCCAATATGACGGGGGTGAGCAGTTCTTC,16,TRBJ2-1,NA,NA,TRBV5-8
CASSYSESSYEQYF,TGTGCCAGCAGTTACTCGGAGAGCTCCTACGAGCAGTACTTC,14,TRBJ2-7,few,NA,TRBV6-5
CASSEAWGPMGINYGYTF,TGTGCCAGCAGTGAAGCCTGGGGGCCTATGGGCATAAACTATGGCTACACCTTC,18,TRBJ1-2,NA,NA,TRBV6-1
CASSAIGLGIMGSYNEQFF,TGCGCCAGCAGTGCTATAGGACTAGGGATAATGGGCTCCTACAATGAGCAGTTCTTC,19,TRBJ2-1,NA,TRBD2,TRBV10-1
CAVGTSGTDTQYF,TGTGCCGTCGGGACTAGCGGCACAGATACGCAGTATTTT,13,TRBJ2-3,NA,TRBD2,TRBV4-2
CASSGAVANIQYF,TGTGCCAGCAGTGGGGCAGTCGCGAACATTCAGTACTTC,13,TRBJ2-4,once,NA,TRBV25-1
CASSTRSGRADEQFF,TGTGCCAGCAGTACCAGAAGCGGGAGAGCCGATGAGCAGTTCTTC,15,TRBJ2-1,NA,TRBD2,TRBV27
CASRRVPGLAGGPETQYF,TGTGCCAGCCGCAGGGTCCCGGGACTAGCGGGAGGGCCAGAGACCCAGTACTTC,18,TRBJ2-5,NA,TRBD2,TRBV25-1
CASSKTYLGQISDTDTQYF,TGTGCCAGCAGTAAGACCTACCTCGGACAGATTAGTGACACAGATACGCAGTATTTT,19,TRBJ2-3,NA,NA,TRBV27
CASSLALAEAFF,TGTGCCAGCAGCCTAGCACTCGCTGAAGCTTTCTTT,12,TRBJ1-1,NA,NA,TRBV11-2
CASKVTGDAEKLFF,TGCGCCAGCAAGGTGACAGGGGATGCTGAAAAACTGTTTTTT,14,TRBJ1-4,NA,TRBD1,TRBV5-1
CASSLAEAETQYF,TGTGCCAGCAGCTTAGCAGAGGCAGAGACCCAGTACTTC,13,TRBJ2-5,NA,NA,TRBV11-3
CASSSAILGSTIEDTQYF,TGTGCCAGCAGTTCCGCAATCCTCGGGAGTACCATAGAAGATACGCAGTATTTT,18,TRBJ2-3,once,NA,TRBV28
CASSDTGTSSYNEQFF,TGTGCCAGCAGTGATACCGGGACTAGCTCCTACAATGAGCAGTTCTTC,16,TRBJ2-1,NA,TRBD2,TRBV2